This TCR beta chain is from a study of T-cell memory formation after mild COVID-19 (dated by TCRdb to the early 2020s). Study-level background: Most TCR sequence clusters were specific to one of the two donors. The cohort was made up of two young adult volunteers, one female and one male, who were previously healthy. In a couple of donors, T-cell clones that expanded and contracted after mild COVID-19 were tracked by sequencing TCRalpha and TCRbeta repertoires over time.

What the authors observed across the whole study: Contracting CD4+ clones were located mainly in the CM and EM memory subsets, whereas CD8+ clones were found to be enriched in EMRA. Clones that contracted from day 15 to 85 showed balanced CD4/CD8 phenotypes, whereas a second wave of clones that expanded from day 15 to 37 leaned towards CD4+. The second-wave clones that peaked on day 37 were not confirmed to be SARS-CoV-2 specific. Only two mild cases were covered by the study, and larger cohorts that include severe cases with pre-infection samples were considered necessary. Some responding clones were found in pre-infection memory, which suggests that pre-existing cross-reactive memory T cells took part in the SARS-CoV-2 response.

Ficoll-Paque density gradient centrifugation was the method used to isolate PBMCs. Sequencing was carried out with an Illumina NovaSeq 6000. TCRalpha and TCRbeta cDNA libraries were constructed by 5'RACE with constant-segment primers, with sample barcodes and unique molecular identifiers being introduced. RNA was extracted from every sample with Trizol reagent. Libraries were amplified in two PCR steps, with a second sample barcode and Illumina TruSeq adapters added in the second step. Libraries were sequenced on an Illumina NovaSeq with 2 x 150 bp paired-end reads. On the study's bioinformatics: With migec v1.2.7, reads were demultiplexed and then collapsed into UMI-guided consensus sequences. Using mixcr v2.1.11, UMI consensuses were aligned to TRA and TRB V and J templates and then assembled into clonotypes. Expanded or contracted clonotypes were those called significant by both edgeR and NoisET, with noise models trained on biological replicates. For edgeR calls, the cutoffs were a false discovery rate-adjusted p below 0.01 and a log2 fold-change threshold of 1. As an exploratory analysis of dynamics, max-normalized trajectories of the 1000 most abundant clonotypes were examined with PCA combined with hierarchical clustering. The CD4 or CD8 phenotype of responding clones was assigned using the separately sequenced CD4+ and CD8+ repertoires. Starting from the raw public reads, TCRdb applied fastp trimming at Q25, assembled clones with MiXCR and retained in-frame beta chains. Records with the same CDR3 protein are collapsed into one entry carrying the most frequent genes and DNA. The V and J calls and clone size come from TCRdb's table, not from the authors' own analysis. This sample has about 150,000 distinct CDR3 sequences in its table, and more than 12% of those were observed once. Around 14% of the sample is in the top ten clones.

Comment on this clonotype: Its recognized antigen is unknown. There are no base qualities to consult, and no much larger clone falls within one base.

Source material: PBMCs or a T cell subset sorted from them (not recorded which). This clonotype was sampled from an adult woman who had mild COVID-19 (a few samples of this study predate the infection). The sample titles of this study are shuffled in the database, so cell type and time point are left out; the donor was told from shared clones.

The CDR3: CASSPSGRAMYEQYF. The nucleotide sequence reads TGTGCCAGTAGCCCTAGCGGGAGGGCTATGTACGAGCAGTACTTC. The sequence links TRBV19 to TRBJ2-7; 12 middle bases align to TRBD2. For CDR1 and CDR2, the germline V gene (reference sequence) lists LNHDA and SQIVND. Trimmed from V: 6 bases; trimmed from J: 4 bases; junction bases lacking a gene match: 7. The CDR3 runs 15 amino acids, cysteine and phenylalanine included. Only CDR3 DNA remains: 45 bases, in frame from the first base.